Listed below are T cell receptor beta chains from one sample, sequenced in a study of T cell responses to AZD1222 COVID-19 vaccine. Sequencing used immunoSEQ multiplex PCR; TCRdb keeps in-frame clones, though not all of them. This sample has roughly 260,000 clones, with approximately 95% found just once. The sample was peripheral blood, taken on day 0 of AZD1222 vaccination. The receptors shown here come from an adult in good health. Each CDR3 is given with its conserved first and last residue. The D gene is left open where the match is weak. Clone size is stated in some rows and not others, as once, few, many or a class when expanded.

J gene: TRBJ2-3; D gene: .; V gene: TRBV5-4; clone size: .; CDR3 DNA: TGTGCCAGCAGCTTGGAAGCCAAAAGCACAGATACGCAGTATTTT; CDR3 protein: CASSLEAKSTDTQYF
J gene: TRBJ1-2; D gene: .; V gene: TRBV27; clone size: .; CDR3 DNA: TGTGCCAGCAGTCCTCCGGGTTACGGCTATGGCTACACCTTC; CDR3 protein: CASSPPGYGYGYTF
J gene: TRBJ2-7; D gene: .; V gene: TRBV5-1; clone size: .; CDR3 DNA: TGCGCCAGCAGCCCCACGGGGCTCTACTACGAGCAGTACTTC; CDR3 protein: CASSPTGLYYEQYF
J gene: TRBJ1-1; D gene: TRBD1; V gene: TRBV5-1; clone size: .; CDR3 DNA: TGCGCCAGCAGCCTCACAGGGGTTCGGGAGGGGAGCACTGAAGCTTTCTTT; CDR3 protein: CASSLTGVREGSTEAFF
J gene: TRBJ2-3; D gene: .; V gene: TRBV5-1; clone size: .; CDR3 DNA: TGCGCCAGCAGCTTGGGAACACCATTAGACACAGATACGCAGTATTTT; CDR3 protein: CASSLGTPLDTDTQYF
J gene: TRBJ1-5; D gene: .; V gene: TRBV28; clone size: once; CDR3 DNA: TGTGCCAGCAGTCCCTTAAATCAGCCCCAGCATTTT; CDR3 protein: CASSPLNQPQHF
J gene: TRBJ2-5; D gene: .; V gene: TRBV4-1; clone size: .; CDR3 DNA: TGCGCCAGCAGCCAGAGGGACCGCAGCATCCAAGAGACCCAGTACTTC; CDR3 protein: CASSQRDRSIQETQYF
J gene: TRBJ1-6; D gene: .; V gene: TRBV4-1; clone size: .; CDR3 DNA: TGCGCCAGCAGCCCAGGAAAGGGGGATTTGGGTAATTCACCCCTCCACTTT; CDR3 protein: CASSPGKGDLGNSPLHF
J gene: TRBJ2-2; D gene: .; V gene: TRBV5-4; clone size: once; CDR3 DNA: TGTGCCAGCAGCTTGAAGGGGAGCACCGGGGAGCTGTTTTTT; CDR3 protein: CASSLKGSTGELFF
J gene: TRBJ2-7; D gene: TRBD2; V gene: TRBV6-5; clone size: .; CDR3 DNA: TGTGCCAGCAGTTATCGGCGGGGGGGCCGGGACGAGCAGTACTTC; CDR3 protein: CASSYRRGGRDEQYF
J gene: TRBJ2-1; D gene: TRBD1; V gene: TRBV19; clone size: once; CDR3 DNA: TGTGCCAGTAGTGCCCTACAGGGGTCTTTAGGCTACAATGAGCAGTTCTTC; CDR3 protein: CASSALQGSLGYNEQFF
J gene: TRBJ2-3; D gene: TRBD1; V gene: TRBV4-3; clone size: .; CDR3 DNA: TGCGCCAGCAGCCGGGACAGCCTTACCGATACGCAGTATTTT; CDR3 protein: CASSRDSLTDTQYF
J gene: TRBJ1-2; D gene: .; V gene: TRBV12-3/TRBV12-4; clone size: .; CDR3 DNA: TGTGCCAGCAGTGGAACGGGGGGTGGCTACACCTTC; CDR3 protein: CASSGTGGGYTF
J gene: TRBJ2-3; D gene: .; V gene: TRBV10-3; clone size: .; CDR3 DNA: TGTGCCATCAGTGAGGGGTTCACAGATACGCAGTATTTT; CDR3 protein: CAISEGFTDTQYF
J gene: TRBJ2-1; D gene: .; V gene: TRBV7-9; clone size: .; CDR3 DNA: TGTGCCAGCAGCTTTGGCTTGACCTCCTACAATGAGCAGTTCTTC; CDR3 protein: CASSFGLTSYNEQFF
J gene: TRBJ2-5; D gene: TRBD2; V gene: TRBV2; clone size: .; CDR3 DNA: TGTGCCAGCGGGGGGGATGGACTAGCGGGAGGCCGGGGTGAGACCCAGTACTTC; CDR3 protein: CASGGDGLAGGRGETQYF
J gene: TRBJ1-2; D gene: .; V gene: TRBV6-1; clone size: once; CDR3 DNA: TGTGCCAGCAGTGAACGTAGTGACTATGGCTACACCTTC; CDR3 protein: CASSERSDYGYTF
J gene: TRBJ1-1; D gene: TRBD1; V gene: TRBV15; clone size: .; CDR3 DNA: TGTGCCACCAGCAGAGCCGGGACAGAGCTTTTAGAAGCTTTCTTT; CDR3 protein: CATSRAGTELLEAFF
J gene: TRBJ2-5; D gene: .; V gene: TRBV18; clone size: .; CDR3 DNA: TGTGCCAGCTCACCTCTGGCGGGGACCCAGTACTTC; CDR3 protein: CASSPLAGTQYF
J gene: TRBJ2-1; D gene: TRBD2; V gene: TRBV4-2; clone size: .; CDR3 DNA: TGTGCCAGCAGCCCCCAACTAGCGGGGGTGGGGAATGAGCAGTTCTTC; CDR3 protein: CASSPQLAGVGNEQFF
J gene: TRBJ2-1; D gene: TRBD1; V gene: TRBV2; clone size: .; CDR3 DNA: TGTGCCAGCAGACCAGGGGGCAGGTACAATGAGCAGTTCTTC; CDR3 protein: CASRPGGRYNEQFF
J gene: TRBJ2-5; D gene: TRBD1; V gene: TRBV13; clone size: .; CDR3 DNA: TGTGCCAGCAGCTTAACCGTGGGGACAGGTAGCTCGGAGACCCAGTACTTC; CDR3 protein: CASSLTVGTGSSETQYF
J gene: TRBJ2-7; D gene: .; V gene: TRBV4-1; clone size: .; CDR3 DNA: TGCGCCAGCAGCCAAGCTGGGACTTCTTCCTACGAGCAGTACTTC; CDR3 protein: CASSQAGTSSYEQYF
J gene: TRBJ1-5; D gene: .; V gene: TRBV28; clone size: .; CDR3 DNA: TGTGCCAGCAGGGGAGGACAGAACAATCAGCCCCAGCATTTT; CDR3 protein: CASRGGQNNQPQHF
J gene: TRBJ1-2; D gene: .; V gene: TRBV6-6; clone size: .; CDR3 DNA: TGTGCCAGCGGGTCTCCGAGGACAGAGTTATATGGCTACACCTTC; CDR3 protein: CASGSPRTELYGYTF
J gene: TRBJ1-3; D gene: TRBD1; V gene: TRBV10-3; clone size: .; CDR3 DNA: TGTGCCATCAGTGAGGAAACAGGGGGCGAGGGCACCATATATTTT; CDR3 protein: CAISEETGGEGTIYF
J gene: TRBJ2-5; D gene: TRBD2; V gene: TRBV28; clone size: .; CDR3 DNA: TGTGCCAGCAGTTCTCCGGGACTAGGCAATCCTGAGACCCAGTACTTC; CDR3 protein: CASSSPGLGNPETQYF
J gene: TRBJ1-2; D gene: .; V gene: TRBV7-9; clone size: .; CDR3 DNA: TGTGCCAGCAGCTTAGCAGGGAGCGACTATGGCTACACCTTC; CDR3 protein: CASSLAGSDYGYTF
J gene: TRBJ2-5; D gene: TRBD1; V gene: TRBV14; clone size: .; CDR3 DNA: TGTGCCAGCAGCCACTCCGGGACAGGGGGCAGGGAGACCCAGTACTTC; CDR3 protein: CASSHSGTGGRETQYF
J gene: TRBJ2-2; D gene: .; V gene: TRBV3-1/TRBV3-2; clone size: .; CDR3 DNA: TGTGCCAGCAGCCCGCAGGGGCAGGGCGGGGAGCTGTTTTTT; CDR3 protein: CASSPQGQGGELFF
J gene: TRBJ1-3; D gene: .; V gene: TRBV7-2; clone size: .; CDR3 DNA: TGTGCCAGCAGTCGACCAGGGTTCGCTGGCACCATATATTTT; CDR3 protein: CASSRPGFAGTIYF
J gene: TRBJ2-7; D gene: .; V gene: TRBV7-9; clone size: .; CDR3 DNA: TGTGCCAGCAGCCCGAGCAACTACGAGCAGTACTTC; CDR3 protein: CASSPSNYEQYF
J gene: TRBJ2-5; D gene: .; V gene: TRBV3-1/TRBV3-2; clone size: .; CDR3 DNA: TGTGCCAGCAGCCAAACTAGTGGGGAGACCCAGTACTTC; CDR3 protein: CASSQTSGETQYF
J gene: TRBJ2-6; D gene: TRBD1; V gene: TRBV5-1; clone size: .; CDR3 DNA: TGCGCCAGCAGCTTGTCGGGACAGGGGGCTACTGGGGCCAACGTCCTGACTTTC; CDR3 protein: CASSLSGQGATGANVLTF
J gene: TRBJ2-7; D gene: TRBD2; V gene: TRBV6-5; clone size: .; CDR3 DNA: TGTGCCAGCAACCTGGGGGGGAGCTCCTACGAGCAGTACTTC; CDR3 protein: CASNLGGSSYEQYF
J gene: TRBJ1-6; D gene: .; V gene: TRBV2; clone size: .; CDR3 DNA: TGTGCCAGCACGGGAAGCTCCTATAATTCACCCCTCCACTTT; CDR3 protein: CASTGSSYNSPLHF
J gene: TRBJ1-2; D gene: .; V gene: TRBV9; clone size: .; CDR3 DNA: TGTGCCAGCGGGGTGTCTCTCAACTATGGCTACACCTTC; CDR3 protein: CASGVSLNYGYTF
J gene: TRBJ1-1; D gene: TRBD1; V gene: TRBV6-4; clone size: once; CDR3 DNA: TGTGCCAGCAGTGACTGGAGGGGGCGCTGGATATGGGCTTTCTTT; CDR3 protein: CASSDWRGRWIWAFF
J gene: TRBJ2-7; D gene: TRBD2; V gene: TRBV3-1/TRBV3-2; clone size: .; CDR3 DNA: TGTGCCAGCAGCCACGGGGGGCTAGCGGGAGGTCTCTCCTACGAGCAGTACTTC; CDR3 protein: CASSHGGLAGGLSYEQYF
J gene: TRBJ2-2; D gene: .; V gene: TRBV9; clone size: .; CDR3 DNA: TGTGCCAGCAGCCCCCGACAGGTGAACACCGGGGAGCTGTTTTTT; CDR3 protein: CASSPRQVNTGELFF
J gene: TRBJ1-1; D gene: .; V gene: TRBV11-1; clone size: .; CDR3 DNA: TGTGCCAGCAGACGCACTTTAGGGGTGACTGAAGCTTTCTTT; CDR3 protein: CASRRTLGVTEAFF
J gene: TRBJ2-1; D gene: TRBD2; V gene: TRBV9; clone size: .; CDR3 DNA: TGTGCCAGCAGCGTAGTAGCGGGAGGGCTTAAAGAGCAGTTCTTC; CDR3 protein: CASSVVAGGLKEQFF
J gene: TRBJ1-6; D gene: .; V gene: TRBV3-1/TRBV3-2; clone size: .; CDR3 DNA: TGTGCCAGCAGCCAAGATCGCGTCGGTCGGCCCCTCCACTTT; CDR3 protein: CASSQDRVGRPLHF
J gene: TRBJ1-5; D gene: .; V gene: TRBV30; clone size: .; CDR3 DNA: TGTGCCTGGAGTGGACCCTACCTCAATCAGCCCCAGCATTTT; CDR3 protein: CAWSGPYLNQPQHF
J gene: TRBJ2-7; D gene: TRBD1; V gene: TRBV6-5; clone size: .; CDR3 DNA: TGTGCCAGCGGAACCGGGACAGGACTCTACGAGCAGTACTTC; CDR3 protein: CASGTGTGLYEQYF
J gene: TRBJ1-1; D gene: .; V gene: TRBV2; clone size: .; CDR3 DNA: TGTGCCAGCAGACCGAACACTGAAGCTTTCTTT; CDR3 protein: CASRPNTEAFF
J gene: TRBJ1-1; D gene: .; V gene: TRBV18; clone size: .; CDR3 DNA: TGTGCCAGCCTTGCAGTTATGAACACTGAAGCTTTCTTT; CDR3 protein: CASLAVMNTEAFF
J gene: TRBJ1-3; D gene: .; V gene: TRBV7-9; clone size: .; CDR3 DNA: TGTGCCAGCAGTCCAGGCCAGGGTTTTGGAAACACCATATATTTT; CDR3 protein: CASSPGQGFGNTIYF
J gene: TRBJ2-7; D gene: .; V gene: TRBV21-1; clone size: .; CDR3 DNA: TGTGCCAGCAGCAAAGAAAGTTTACCGGGGGACCCCTACGAGCAGTACTTC; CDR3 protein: CASSKESLPGDPYEQYF
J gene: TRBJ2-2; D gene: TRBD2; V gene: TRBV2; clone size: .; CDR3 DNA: TGTGCCAGCAAGCCGGGGGGGCCCGGGGAGCTGTTTTTT; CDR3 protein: CASKPGGPGELFF
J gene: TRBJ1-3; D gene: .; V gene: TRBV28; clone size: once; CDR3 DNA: TGTGCCAGCAGCCTGTGGGGGATTTATTCAATCTCTGGAAACACCATATATTTT; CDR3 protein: CASSLWGIYSISGNTIYF
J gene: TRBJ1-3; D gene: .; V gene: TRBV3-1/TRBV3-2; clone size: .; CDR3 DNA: TGTGCCAGCAGCCATCAAGGGCGTAACACCATATATTTT; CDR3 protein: CASSHQGRNTIYF
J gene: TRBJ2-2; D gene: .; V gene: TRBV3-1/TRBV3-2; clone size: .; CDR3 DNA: TGTGCCAGCAGCCACTCGGGGTCGGGGGAGCTGTTTTTT; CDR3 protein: CASSHSGSGELFF
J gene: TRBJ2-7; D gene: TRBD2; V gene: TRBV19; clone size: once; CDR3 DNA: TGTGCCAGTGGGACTAGCGGGAGACACGAGCAGTACTTC; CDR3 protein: CASGTSGRHEQYF
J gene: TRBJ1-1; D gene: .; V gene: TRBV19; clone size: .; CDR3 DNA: TGTGCCAGTAGTACGAACAGAGCTGAAGCTTTCTTT; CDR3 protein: CASSTNRAEAFF
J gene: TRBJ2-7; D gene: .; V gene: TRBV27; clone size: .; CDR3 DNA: TGTGCCAGCAGCTTCGGACGGCGCTACGAGCAGTACTTC; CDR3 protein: CASSFGRRYEQYF
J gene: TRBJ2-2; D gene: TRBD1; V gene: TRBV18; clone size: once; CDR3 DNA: TGTGCCAGCTCACCAGGCGTAGGGACAGGGCACACCGGGGAGCTGTTTTTT; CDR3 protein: CASSPGVGTGHTGELFF
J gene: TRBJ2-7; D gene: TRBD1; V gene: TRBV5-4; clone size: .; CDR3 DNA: TGTGCCAGCAGCTTCCGGGACAGTACCTACGAGCAGTACTTC; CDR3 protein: CASSFRDSTYEQYF
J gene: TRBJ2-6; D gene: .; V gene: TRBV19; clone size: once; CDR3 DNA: TGTGCCAGTAGTTGGGGACTCATCAACTCTGGGGCCAACGTCCTGACTTTC; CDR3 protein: CASSWGLINSGANVLTF
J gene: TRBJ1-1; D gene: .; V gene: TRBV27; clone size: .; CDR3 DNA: TGTGCCAGCAGTCCTCTCCAACAGGGTAACGCTTTCTTT; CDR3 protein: CASSPLQQGNAFF